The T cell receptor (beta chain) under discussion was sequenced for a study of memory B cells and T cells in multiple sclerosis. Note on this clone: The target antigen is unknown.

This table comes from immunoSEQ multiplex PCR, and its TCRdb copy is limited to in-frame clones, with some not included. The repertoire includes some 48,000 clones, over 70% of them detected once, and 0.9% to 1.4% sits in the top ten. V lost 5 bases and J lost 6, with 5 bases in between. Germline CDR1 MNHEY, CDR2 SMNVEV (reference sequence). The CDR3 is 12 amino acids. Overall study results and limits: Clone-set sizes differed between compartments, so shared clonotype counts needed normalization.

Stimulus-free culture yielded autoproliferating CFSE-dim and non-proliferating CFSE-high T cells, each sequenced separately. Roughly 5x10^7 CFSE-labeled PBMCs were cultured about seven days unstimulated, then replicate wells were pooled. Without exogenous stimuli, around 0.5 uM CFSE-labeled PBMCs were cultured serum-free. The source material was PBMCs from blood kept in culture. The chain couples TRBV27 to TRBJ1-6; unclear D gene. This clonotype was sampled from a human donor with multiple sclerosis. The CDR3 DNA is TGTGCCAGCAGTAACCTTAATTCACCCCTCCACTTT. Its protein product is CASSNLNSPLHF.